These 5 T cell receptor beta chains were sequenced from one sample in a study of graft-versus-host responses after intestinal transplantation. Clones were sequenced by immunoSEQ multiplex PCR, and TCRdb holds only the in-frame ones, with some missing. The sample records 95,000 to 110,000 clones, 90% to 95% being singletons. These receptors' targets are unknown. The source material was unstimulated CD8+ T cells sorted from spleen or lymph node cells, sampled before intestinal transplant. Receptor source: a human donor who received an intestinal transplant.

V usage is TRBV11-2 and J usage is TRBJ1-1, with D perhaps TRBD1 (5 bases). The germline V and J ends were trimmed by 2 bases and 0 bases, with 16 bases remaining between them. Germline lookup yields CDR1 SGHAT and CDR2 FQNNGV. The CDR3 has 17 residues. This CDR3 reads CASSLNYRWFLNTEAFF. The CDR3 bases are TGTGCCAGCAGCTTAAACTACAGGTGGTTCCTGAACACTGAAGCTTTCTTT.

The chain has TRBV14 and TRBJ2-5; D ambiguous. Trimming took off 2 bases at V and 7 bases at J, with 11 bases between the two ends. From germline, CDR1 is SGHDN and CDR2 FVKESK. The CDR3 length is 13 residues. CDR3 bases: TGTGCCAGCAGCCAATCGTTGGCAGGGACCCAGTACTTC. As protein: CASSQSLAGTQYF.

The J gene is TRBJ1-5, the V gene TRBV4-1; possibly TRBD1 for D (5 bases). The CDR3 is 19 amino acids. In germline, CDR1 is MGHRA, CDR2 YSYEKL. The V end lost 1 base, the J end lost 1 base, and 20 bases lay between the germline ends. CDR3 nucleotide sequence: TGCGCCAGCAGCCAAGGTTGGTTTCAGGGCCTTGGGAGCAATCAGCCCCAGCATTTT. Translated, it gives CASSQGWFQGLGSNQPQHF.

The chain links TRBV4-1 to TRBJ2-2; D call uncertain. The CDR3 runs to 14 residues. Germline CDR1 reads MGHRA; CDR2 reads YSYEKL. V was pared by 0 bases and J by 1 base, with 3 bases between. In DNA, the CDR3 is TGCGCCAGCAGCCAAGAGGGGAACACCGGGGAGCTGTTTTTT. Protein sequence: CASSQEGNTGELFF.

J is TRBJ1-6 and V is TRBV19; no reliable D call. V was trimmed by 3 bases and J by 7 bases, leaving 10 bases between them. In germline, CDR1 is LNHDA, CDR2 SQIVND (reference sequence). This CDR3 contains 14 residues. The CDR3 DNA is TGTGCCAGTAGTATGAAGTCGGGGAATTCACCCCTCCACTTT. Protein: CASSMKSGNSPLHF.